This TCR beta chain was sequenced for a study of shared clonotypes between healthy human individuals (dated by TCRdb to the early 2020s). With regard to the full study: The cohort included a few men and a couple of women between 18 and 49 years of age. For each donor, CD4 naive and CD4 memory were each given three plates, CD8 naive was given two plates, and CD8 memory was given one plate. The study deeply sequenced blood TCR repertoires of about 5 healthy adults to estimate repertoire size and the extent of clonotype sharing between individuals. To increase sequencing depth and limit assay-specific biases, different laboratories used diverse techniques to prepare libraries and sequence TCR repertoires. Per donor, leukapheresis produced somewhere between about 0.8 and 9 billion PBMCs. The full study reports these points: Approximately 4.8% of naive CD4, around 3.5% of naive CD8, about 2.4% of memory CD4, and about 0.4% of memory CD8 clonotypes were shared across several donors. The small number of donors limited the genetic and exposure-history diversity represented. Sampling was restricted to blood, and TCR repertoires in tissues likely differ from the TCR repertoires found in blood. Compared with non-shared clonotypes, clonotypes shared by all four sorted-subset donors had higher generation probabilities. Pairwise subsampling led to the expectation that sequencing depth would affect the degree of clonotype sharing among donors. Naive subsets generally had larger estimated clonotype richness than memory subsets did. Incomplete sequencing was indicated by rarefaction of sorted-subset datasets, despite the large sequencing depth.

TCR CDR3 regions were amplified from genomic DNA by multiplex PCR using the deep immunoSEQ assay. Extracted genomic DNA from each cell subset was spread evenly across all wells of several immunoSEQ 96-well plates, with each plate serving as a replicate. For sorted subsets, 200 to 250 ng of genomic DNA, equivalent to around 31,000 T cell genomes, went into each replicate PCR. Purified libraries were quantified with a Qubit 3.0 fluorometer, sized on a Bioanalyzer 2100, and re-quantified with the KAPA Library Quantification kit. Every immunoSEQ 96-well plate was sequenced on a dedicated single-read 150-cycle Illumina NextSeq 550 flow cell. The paper's data handling went like this. Because the immunoSEQ output included only junctional sequences and no quality scores, the filtering could not be the same as the filtering used for full-length reads. To assign V/J genes and CDR3, sequences were annotated against IMGT germline references using PyIR, a Python wrapper for IgBLAST v1.9. Reads were filtered out if the reads had weak V/J assignments (E-value above 1e-6), no CDR3, stop codons, out-of-frame junctions, or ambiguous translated residues. V3J clonotypes were defined as sequences sharing an identical inferred V gene, J gene, and CDR3 amino acid sequence. Percentage overlap between repertoires was computed as shared unique clonotypes divided by the size of the smaller repertoire. RTK rarefaction, the Chao1 estimator, and Recon v2.1 estimates of unobserved clonotypes were used to assess repertoire richness. For all TCRbeta clonotypes obtained by the gDNA method from several donors, generation probabilities were computed with OLGA. The table was pulled from immuneACCESS by TCRdb, which kept in-frame rearrangements only. Such tables lose some clones; where checked, under half of the loss comes from unresolved V genes, and the rest has no known cause. V, J and clone size are those of that table, while D and trimming were read from the DNA. The sample profile shows around 980,000 clones; about four fifths of them were found once. The ten biggest clones cover roughly 0.57% of the sample.

There are 14 amino acids in the CDR3, from cysteine to phenylalanine inclusive. The DNA shown is the 42-base CDR3, in frame from base 1. V lost 4 bases and J lost 5 bases; the stretch between them is 11 bases long. The germline V gene specifies SGHTA as CDR1 and FQGTGA as CDR2. Points on this clone: Its specific antigen is unknown. Base-call qualities are not available, and no considerably larger clone is one nucleotide away.

The donors were healthy, HIV-negative adults with no recently reported acute infections or vaccinations. Every donor was a Caucasian adult living in Nashville, Tennessee, USA. CD4+ T cells were enriched by magnetic negative selection; naive cells were then positively selected on CD45RA, and the negative fraction formed the memory subset. Blood was obtained by leukapheresis, after which PBMCs were separated by Ficoll-Histopaque density gradient centrifugation and cryopreserved in liquid nitrogen vapor phase. Analytical flow cytometry was used to check the purity and quantity of each magnetically sorted T cell population. Genomic DNA was isolated from every sorted fraction and measured by UV absorbance on a Nanodrop 2000c.

The sequence links TRBV7-3 to TRBJ2-2, with a tentative D call of TRBD1 or TRBD2, each matching 5 bases. This receptor was identified in a man younger than 35 in good health. Some clones in this sample may be carry-over from other donors' samples. Source material: memory CD4+ T cells from PBMCs. Explained via the paper, the cell subset or site label denotes: CD45RA-negative fraction. The nucleotide sequence reads TGTGCCAGCAGCTGGGGACCCGAGACCGGGGAGCTGTTTTTT. Its product reads: CASSWGPETGELFF. The full variable domain, with segments outside the CDR3 supplied by the reference TRBV7-3 and TRBJ2-2 proteins, appears as GAGVSQTPSNKVTEKGKYVELRCDPISGHTALYWYRQSLGQGPEFLIYFQGTGAADDSGLPNDRFFAVRPEGSVSTLKIQRTERGDSAVYLCASSWGPETGELFFGEGSRLTVL.